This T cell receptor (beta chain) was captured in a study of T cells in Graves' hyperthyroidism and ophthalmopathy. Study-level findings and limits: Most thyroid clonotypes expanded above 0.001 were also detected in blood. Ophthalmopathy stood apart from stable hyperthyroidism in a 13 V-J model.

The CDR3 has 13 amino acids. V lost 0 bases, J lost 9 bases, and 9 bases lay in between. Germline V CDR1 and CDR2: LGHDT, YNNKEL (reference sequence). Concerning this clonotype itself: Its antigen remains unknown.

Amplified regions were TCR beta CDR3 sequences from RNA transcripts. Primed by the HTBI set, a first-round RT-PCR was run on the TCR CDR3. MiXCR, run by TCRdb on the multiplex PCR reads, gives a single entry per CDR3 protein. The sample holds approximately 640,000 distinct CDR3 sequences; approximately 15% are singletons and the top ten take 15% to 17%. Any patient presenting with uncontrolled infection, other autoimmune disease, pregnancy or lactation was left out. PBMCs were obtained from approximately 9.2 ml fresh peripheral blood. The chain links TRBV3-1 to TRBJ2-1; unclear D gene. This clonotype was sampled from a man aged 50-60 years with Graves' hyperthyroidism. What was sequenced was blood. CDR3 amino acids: CASSQEYPGEQFF. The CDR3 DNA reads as TGTGCCAGCAGCCAAGAGTATCCCGGTGAGCAGTTCTTC.